The 32 T cell receptor beta chains presented below share a single source sample, sequenced in a study of T cell responses to AZD1222 COVID-19 vaccine. Measured with immunoSEQ multiplex PCR; TCRdb has only the in-frame clones, and not every one. The repertoire holds about 140,000 clones, with about 90% as singletons. The specimen comprised peripheral blood, sampled on day 0 of AZD1222 vaccination. Receptor source: an adult in good health.

This chain joins TRBV11-3 and TRBJ2-5; 9 nucleotides match TRBD2. Trimming removed 1 base from V and 5 bases from J; junction bases left unmatched: 8. Germline V gene data show CDR1 as SGHNT and CDR2 as YENEEA. This CDR3 contains 16 residues. CDR3 coding DNA: TGTGCCAGCAGCTTAGTGTCGCGGGGGGGCGCGGAGACCCAGTACTTC. Translating it yields CASSLVSRGGAETQYF. Full variable domain (missing parts from reference TRBV11-3 and TRBJ2-5): EAGVVQSPRYKIIEKKQPVAFWCNPISGHNTLYWYLQNLGQGPELLIRYENEEAVDDSQLPKDRFSAERLKGVDSTLKIQPAELGDSAVYLCASSLVSRGGAETQYFGPGTRLLVL.

V usage is TRBV6-4 and J usage is TRBJ2-4; 9 nucleotides line up with TRBD2. Germline values: CDR1 MRHNA, CDR2 SNTAGT. With V trimmed by 8 bases and J by 9 bases, 8 bases remained unmatched. The CDR3 loop spans 13 amino acids. CDR3 DNA: TGTGCCAGCGGGGAGGCTAGCGGGACCATTCAGTACTTC. Its protein is CASGEASGTIQYF.

The V gene is TRBV19, the J gene TRBJ2-1; no reliable D call. Trimming pared 5 bases from V and 1 base from J, leaving 18 bases between. Germline V CDR1 and CDR2: LNHDA, SQIVND (reference sequence). The CDR3 spans 17 residues. CDR3: CASSPKTLTKSYNEQFF. CDR3 in DNA: TGTGCCAGTAGTCCCAAGACCCTGACGAAGTCCTACAATGAGCAGTTCTTC.

This chain uses TRBV2 with TRBJ1-5; D is ambiguous. The CDR3 is made up of 18 amino acids. Trimming stripped 4 bases from V and 2 bases from J, with 21 bases between. Germline CDR1 reads SNHLY; CDR2 reads FYNNEI. The CDR3 DNA is TGTGCCAGCAGTGCTGATGGTCCCATAGAACTGGGCAATCAGCCCCAGCATTTT. Translated, it gives CASSADGPIELGNQPQHF.

The CDR3 sequence is CASSIRTGSSYNSPLHF. CDR3 DNA sequence: TGTGCCAGTAGTATTCGGACAGGAAGCTCCTATAATTCACCCCTCCACTTT. The chain uses TRBV19 and TRBJ1-6, with TRBD1 matching over 7 bases. The V gene's germline CDR1 is LNHDA and CDR2 SQIVND (reference sequence). J lost 0 bases, V lost 3 bases, and 5 bases had no gene match. The length of the CDR3 is 17 residues.

The V call is TRBV27, the J call TRBJ2-1; D possibly uses TRBD1 or TRBD2 (6 bases each). Between the trimmed V and J ends, which lost 6 bases and 2 bases, there was a span of 23 bases. Germline CDR1 reads MNHEY; CDR2 reads SMNVEV (reference sequence). There are 18 residues in the CDR3. The CDR3 here is CASRPLIPGGPTYNEQFF. As DNA, the CDR3 is TGTGCCAGCAGACCCCTTATTCCTGGGGGGCCAACCTACAATGAGCAGTTCTTC.

This clone was detected only a few times. The rearrangement joins TRBV2 to TRBJ1-1; 12 bases fit TRBD1. Germline CDR1 SNHLY, CDR2 FYNNEI. This CDR3 contains 15 residues. V gave up 10 bases and J gave up 0 bases; unmatched junction bases: 6. The CDR3 DNA sequence: TGTGCCACCCGGGACAGGGGGCTTCTGAACACTGAAGCTTTCTTT. It translates to CATRDRGLLNTEAFF.

V and J are TRBV27 and TRBJ1-2; D remains ambiguous. The CDR3 consists of 11 residues. Germline V gene data show CDR1 as MNHEY and CDR2 as SMNVEV (reference sequence). V lost 11 bases, J lost 0 bases, and 7 bases lay in between. The CDR3 loop reads CAPTPNYGYTF. The CDR3 DNA is TGTGCCCCGACGCCTAACTATGGCTACACCTTC.

This clone showed up just once. This chain links TRBV27 with TRBJ2-2, with TRBD2 as a possible D gene (6 bases). This CDR3 region has 15 residues. V was cut by 6 bases and J by 7 bases, with 18 bases left in between. CDR1 MNHEY and CDR2 SMNVEV come from the germline V gene (reference sequence). In DNA form, the CDR3 reads TGTGCCAGCAGAGGGTCACTAGCCCCGGGCGGGGAGCTGTTTTTT. It yields the protein CASRGSLAPGGELFF.

The chain carries TRBV28 and TRBJ1-2; TRBD1 aligns across 9 bases. Germline V gene lookup returns CDR1 MDHEN and CDR2 SYDVKM. The CDR3 is made up of 17 amino acids. Unmatched junction bases numbered 15, after V lost 6 bases and J lost 4 bases. In nucleotides, the CDR3 is TGTGCCAGCAGGAACCGGGGACAGGGCTTAGCGGGCTATGGCTACACCTTC. As protein: CASRNRGQGLAGYGYTF.

The chain recombines TRBV3-1 (or the pseudogene TRBV3-2) with TRBJ1-1; D not resolved. The germline V gene has CDR1 LGHDT and CDR2 YNNKEL (reference sequence). CDR3 size: 11 residues. V was trimmed by 3 bases and J by 11 bases, leaving 10 bases between them. The CDR3 DNA sequence: TGTGCCAGCAGCCAGGGGTGGAGGGCTTTCTTT. Translating gives CASSQGWRAFF.

The chain is built from TRBV11-2 and TRBJ2-7, with D possibly being TRBD1 (6 bases). The CDR3 runs to 16 residues. Germline V CDR1 and CDR2: SGHAT, FQNNGV. Trimming shortened V by 4 bases and J by 4 bases, and 20 bases separated the two germline ends. As DNA, the CDR3 is TGTGCCAGCAGCTACGATAGCACAGGGAGTGGTTACGAGCAGTACTTC. It codes for CASSYDSTGSGYEQYF.

J is TRBJ1-4 and V is TRBV5-4; D is unclear. V shed 0 bases and J shed 5 bases, with 8 bases lying between them. CDR1 is SGHNT and CDR2 is YYREEE in the germline V gene (reference sequence). The CDR3 has 14 amino acids. As DNA, the CDR3 is TGTGCCAGCAGCTTGGTTGGAGAAAATGAAAAACTGTTTTTT. Its protein is CASSLVGENEKLFF.

The V and J genes are TRBV3-1 (or the pseudogene TRBV3-2) and TRBJ1-5; TRBD1 matches 8 bases. The CDR3 spans 14 residues. Germline CDR1 LGHDT, CDR2 YNNKEL (reference sequence). V was clipped by 4 bases and J by 7 bases; unmatched bases: 6. The chain's CDR3 is CASSPRTGRQPQHF. The CDR3 nucleotides are TGTGCCAGCAGCCCACGGACAGGGAGACAGCCCCAGCATTTT.

V usage is TRBV7-2 and J usage is TRBJ2-1, with a possible D match to TRBD1 (5 bases). Trimming cost V 5 bases and J 0 bases, with 14 bases left between them. The CDR3 contains 16 residues. Germline V gene lookup returns CDR1 SGHTA and CDR2 FQGNSA. This chain's CDR3 is CASSPQGSRSYNEQFF. The CDR3 nucleotides read TGTGCCAGCAGCCCTCAGGGTAGCCGCTCCTACAATGAGCAGTTCTTC. Full variable domain (outside the CDR3, taken from reference TRBV7-2 and TRBJ2-1): GAGVSQSPSNKVTEKGKDVELRCDPISGHTALYWYRQSLGQGLEFLIYFQGNSAPDKSGLPSDRFSAERTGGSVSTLTIQRTQQEDSAVYLCASSPQGSRSYNEQFFGPGTRLTVL.

V is TRBV19 and J is TRBJ1-3, with no clear D. V was shortened by 3 bases and J by 1 base, with 7 bases between the two germline ends. Per germline, CDR1 LNHDA and CDR2 SQIVND (reference sequence). The CDR3 totals 14 residues. The CDR3 nucleotides are TGTGCCAGTAGTATCAGAGGTTCTGGAAACACCATATATTTT. This translates into CASSIRGSGNTIYF.

This chain connects TRBV27 to TRBJ1-5; D is ambiguous. Germline loops: CDR1 MNHEY, CDR2 SMNVEV (reference sequence). The CDR3 has 13 residues. The ends were cut back, 8 bases at V and 6 bases at J, with 14 bases in the middle. The CDR3 bases are TGTGCCAGCGGAGGAATCGCAAGTCAGCCCCAGCATTTT. Its translation is CASGGIASQPQHF.

The chain carries TRBV5-5 and TRBJ1-2, with D perhaps matching TRBD1 (5 bases). The V end was cut by 0 bases, the J end by 4 bases, with 13 bases between. Germline-derived CDR1 and CDR2 are SGHKS and YYEKEE (reference sequence). The CDR3 totals 15 residues. The CDR3 loop reads CASSLGQPGGYGYTF. The CDR3 DNA sequence: TGTGCCAGCAGCTTGGGACAGCCCGGGGGCTATGGCTACACCTTC.

In DNA, the CDR3 is TGTGCCAGCAGCCTCTTAAGCATCGGGGGTAACACTGAAGCTTTCTTT. Translated, it gives CASSLLSIGGNTEAFF. The chain is built from TRBV7-3 and TRBJ1-1; tentative D call: TRBD1 (5 bases). The CDR3 is 16 amino acids. CDR1 SGHTA and CDR2 FQGTGA come from the germline V gene. The germline V and J ends were trimmed by 5 bases and 2 bases, with 18 bases remaining between them.

This chain links TRBV9 with TRBJ1-1; 7 bases are shared with TRBD1. Germline V gene data show CDR1 as SGDLS and CDR2 as YYNGEE. The CDR3 is made up of 14 amino acids. V gave up 4 bases and J gave up 1 base; unmatched junction bases: 4. The CDR3 spells CASSYRDRNTEAFF. Written as DNA, the CDR3 is TGTGCCAGCAGCTACCGGGACAGGAACACTGAAGCTTTCTTT.

The chain carries TRBV6-5 and TRBJ2-2; possible D gene TRBD2, 6 bases. There are 15 residues in the CDR3. From germline, CDR1 is MNHEY and CDR2 SVGAGI. Trimming left V 6 bases short and J 5 bases short, with 16 bases between. The CDR3 nucleotides read TGTGCCAGCAGCCCCAGGATTGGGGGGACCGGGGAGCTGTTTTTT. Translated: CASSPRIGGTGELFF.

The chain has TRBV19 and TRBJ2-7; 8 bases are shared with TRBD2. CDR3 size: 15 residues. J lost 3 bases, V lost 4 bases, and 8 bases had no gene match. Looked up from germline, CDR1 is LNHDA and CDR2 is SQIVND (reference sequence). The CDR3 region is CASSTLGTSYYEQYF. The CDR3, as DNA: TGTGCCAGTAGTACCCTTGGGACTAGTTACTACGAGCAGTACTTC.

This chain connects TRBV11-2 to TRBJ1-5; 8 nucleotides align to TRBD1. The CDR3 totals 15 residues. The germline V gene encodes CDR1 SGHAT and CDR2 FQNNGV. The J segment lost 3 bases and the V segment lost 4 bases, leaving 5 bases of the junction unmatched. The CDR3 DNA reads TGTGCCAGCAGCTCAGGACAGGGCCCCAATCAGCCCCAGCATTTT. This codes for CASSSGQGPNQPQHF.

The V gene is TRBV5-1, the J gene TRBJ1-6; D remains ambiguous. CDR3 size: 14 residues. With 0 bases removed from V and 8 bases from J, the gap between germline ends came to 9 bases. In germline, CDR1 is SGHRS, CDR2 YFSETQ. The CDR3 nucleotides read TGCGCCAGCAGCTTGGAAGGGTCGGATTCACCCCTCCACTTT. The encoded protein is CASSLEGSDSPLHF.

The V gene is TRBV7-2, the J gene TRBJ1-2, with TRBD1 matching over 7 bases. CDR3 size: 14 residues. Germline V CDR1 and CDR2: SGHTA, FQGNSA. Losses at the gene ends were 0 bases for V and 8 bases for J; bases not matched to a gene: 6. CDR3 sequence reads: CASSLAGQGGGYTF. CDR3 DNA sequence: TGTGCCAGCAGCTTAGCGGGCCAGGGGGGAGGCTACACCTTC.

This clone was detected only a few times. The gene calls are TRBV6-1 and TRBJ1-1; perhaps TRBD1 as D (5 bases). The CDR3 is made up of 16 amino acids. Trimming left V 1 base short and J 5 bases short, with 17 bases between. CDR1 and CDR2 from the germline V gene are MNHNS and SASEGT. The CDR3 loop is CASSEGLDLGGTEAFF. In nucleotides, the CDR3 is TGTGCCAGCAGTGAAGGTCTGGACCTTGGGGGTACTGAAGCTTTCTTT.

The V call is TRBV7-9, the J call TRBJ1-2, with D perhaps matching TRBD1 (5 bases). V lost 5 bases and J 7 bases, leaving 23 bases between the germline ends. Germline-derived CDR1 and CDR2 are SEHNR and FQNEAQ (reference sequence). This CDR3 is 16 amino acids long. CDR3 bases: TGTGCCAGCAGCGACTTAGAGAAGATCGGGGGTAGTGGCTACACCTTC. It encodes CASSDLEKIGGSGYTF.

This clone was counted between two and nine times. The V and J genes are TRBV28 and TRBJ1-5, with D tentatively TRBD1 (5 bases). The germline CDR1 and CDR2 sequences are MDHEN and SYDVKM. The CDR3 runs to 16 residues. V was cut by 2 bases and J by 3 bases, with 14 bases left in between. Written as DNA, the CDR3 is TGTGCCAGCAGTTTACGGTACCAGGGCTACAATCAGCCCCAGCATTTT. Its protein is CASSLRYQGYNQPQHF.

J is TRBJ1-1 and V is TRBV11-3, with D possibly TRBD1 on 6 matching bases. Trimming took 5 bases from V and 2 from J, leaving 9 bases between them. CDR1 is SGHNT, CDR2 YENEEA, per germline. The CDR3 has 13 residues. The CDR3 is CASSRQVNTEAFF. The DNA of the CDR3 is TGTGCCAGCAGCCGACAGGTAAACACTGAAGCTTTCTTT.

This chain links TRBV7-2 with TRBJ1-4, with 7 bases fitting TRBD1. CDR3 length: 14 amino acids. Losses at the gene ends were 6 bases for V and 1 base for J; bases not matched to a gene: 2. The germline CDR1 and CDR2 sequences are SGHTA and FQGNSA. CDR3 protein: CASRPGGTNEKLFF. CDR3 DNA: TGTGCCAGCAGACCAGGGGGAACTAATGAAAAACTGTTTTTT.

This chain connects TRBV15 to TRBJ1-6; no clear D. V lost 5 bases to trimming and J lost 6 bases, with 11 bases between them. This CDR3 has 14 residues. CDR1 and CDR2 from the germline V gene are LNHNV and YYDKDF (reference sequence). The CDR3: CATSEGSVNSPLHF. CDR3 in DNA: TGTGCCACCAGCGAGGGTTCTGTTAATTCACCCCTCCACTTT.

J is TRBJ1-1 and V is TRBV27; weak D call: TRBD1 (6 bases). Looked up from germline, CDR1 is MNHEY and CDR2 is SMNVEV (reference sequence). This CDR3 is 15 amino acids long. V lost 6 bases, J lost 4 bases, and 18 bases lay in between. CDR3: CASRNRGGRGTEAFF. CDR3 bases: TGTGCCAGCAGAAATAGGGGGGGAAGGGGCACTGAAGCTTTCTTT.